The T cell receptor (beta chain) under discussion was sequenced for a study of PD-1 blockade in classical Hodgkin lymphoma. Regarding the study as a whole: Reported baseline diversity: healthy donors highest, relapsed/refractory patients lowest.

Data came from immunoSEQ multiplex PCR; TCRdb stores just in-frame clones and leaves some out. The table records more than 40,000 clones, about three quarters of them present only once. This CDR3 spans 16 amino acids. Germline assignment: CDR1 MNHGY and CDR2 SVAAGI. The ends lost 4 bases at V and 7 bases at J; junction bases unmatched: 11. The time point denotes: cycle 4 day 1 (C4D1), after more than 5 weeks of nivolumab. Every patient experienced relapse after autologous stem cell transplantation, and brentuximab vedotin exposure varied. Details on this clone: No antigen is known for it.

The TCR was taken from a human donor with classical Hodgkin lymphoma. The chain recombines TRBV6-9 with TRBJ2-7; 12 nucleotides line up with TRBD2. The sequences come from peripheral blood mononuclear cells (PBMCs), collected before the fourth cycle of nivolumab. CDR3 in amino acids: CASSSPLAGGPGEQYF. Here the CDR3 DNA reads TGTGCCAGCAGTTCCCCTCTAGCGGGGGGGCCGGGGGAGCAGTACTTC.